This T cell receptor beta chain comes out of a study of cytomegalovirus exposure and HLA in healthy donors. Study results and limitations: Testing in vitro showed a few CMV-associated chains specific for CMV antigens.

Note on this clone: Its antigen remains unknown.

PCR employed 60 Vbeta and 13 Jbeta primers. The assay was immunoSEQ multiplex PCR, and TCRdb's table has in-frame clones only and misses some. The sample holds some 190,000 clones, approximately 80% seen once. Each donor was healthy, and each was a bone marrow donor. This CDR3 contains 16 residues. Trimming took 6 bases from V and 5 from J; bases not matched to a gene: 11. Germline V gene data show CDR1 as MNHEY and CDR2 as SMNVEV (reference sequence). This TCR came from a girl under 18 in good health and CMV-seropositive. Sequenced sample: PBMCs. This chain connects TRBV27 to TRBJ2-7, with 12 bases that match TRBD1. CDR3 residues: CASSSNRDRGRNEQYF. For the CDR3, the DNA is TGTGCCAGCAGCTCCAACCGGGACAGGGGGCGCAACGAGCAGTACTTC.